This T cell receptor beta chain is from a study of identical twins. Unique molecular identifiers were in the cDNA, with template-switch universal primer binding. TCRdb redid the calling of the 5' RACE reads with MiXCR, one entry per CDR3 protein. The sample shows some 190,000 distinct CDR3 sequences, less than 20% of them seen only once. The same specimen was also included in a second study, on T cells expressing NK-cell markers. In that study: Sorting in several experiments was restricted by an anti-gamma-delta TCR antibody to alpha-beta TCR T cells. In a handful of donors, dominant clonotypes made up about 28.3-60.1% of CD3+CD56-NKG2C+ cells. Expanded NKG2C+ T cell clones were not confirmed as HCMV-specific.

The sample taken for sequencing was CD8+ T cells sorted from blood. The clonotype comes from a woman aged 18-35 years in good health.

The CDR3 region is CASSVRWAEETQYF. The CDR3 region has the DNA TGTGCCAGCAGTGTCCGGTGGGCGGAAGAGACCCAGTACTTC. The chain joins TRBV12-3 or TRBV12-4 to TRBJ2-5; no clear D. The V end lost 5 bases, the J end lost 3 bases, and 13 bases lay between the germline ends. The CDR3 length is 14 residues.